The text below deals with one TCR beta chain. Its antigen is currently unknown. These data are taken from a study of T-cell reconstitution after alpha-beta-depleted transplantation in children. Study-wide findings and caveats: T-cell numbers and diversity one year post-transplant derived largely from freshly generated T cells. Several patients had high TCRbeta diversity at day 60; it came from surviving recipient T cells and thymic progenitors.

Preparation of the TCRbeta library used unique molecular identifiers. TCRdb processed the PCR reads anew with MiXCR; each CDR3 protein has one entry. The data show about 200,000 distinct CDR3 sequences, 7% to 9% seen once. The source material was PBMCs, mostly from graft donor cells, sampled 360 days after TCRalphabeta/CD19-depleted stem cell transplant. The receptor's source is a male patient aged 2 to 10 who had a stem cell transplant for acute myeloid leukemia, so the T cells may come from the graft donor.

CDR3 nucleotide sequence: TGTGCCAGCAGCTTCCCACTAGCGGGCTCCTACGAGCAGTACTTC. Translated, it gives CASSFPLAGSYEQYF. V gene TRBV5-5 combines with J gene TRBJ2-7, with 9 bases identical to TRBD2. In germline, CDR1 is SGHKS, CDR2 YYEKEE (reference sequence). The junction had 3 bases not matched to a gene; V was cut back by 2 bases and J by 0 bases. The CDR3 contains 15 residues.